Shown below are 23 T cell receptor beta chains from a single sample sequenced in a study of blood T cell repertoires in COVID-19. TCRdb's table, derived via immunoSEQ multiplex PCR, lists solely in-frame clones and lacks some. The sample has some 68,000 clones; 90% to 95% are singletons. The sample taken for sequencing was peripheral blood. The receptors stem from a man between 35 and 55 years old with COVID-19, enrolled during active disease.

The V gene is TRBV4-1, the J gene TRBJ2-7; the D gene is possibly TRBD2 (6 bases). Germline values: CDR1 MGHRA, CDR2 YSYEKL. Deletions cut 0 bases from V and 10 bases from J, with 16 bases between. CDR3 length: 14 residues. The CDR3 spells CASSQEGHLGTQYF. The CDR3 DNA sequence: TGCGCCAGCAGCCAAGAGGGGCACCTCGGGACTCAGTACTTC.

The chain recombines TRBV5-6 with TRBJ2-7; the match to TRBD2 covers 8 bases. The CDR3 spans 14 residues. After removal of 4 bases from V and 7 bases from J, the junction contained 10 bases not matched to a gene. In germline, CDR1 is SGHDT, CDR2 YYEEEE. This CDR3 is CASSAPGGPDEQYF. The CDR3 nucleotides are TGTGCCAGCAGCGCCCCGGGGGGGCCAGATGAGCAGTACTTC.

The rearrangement uses TRBV3-1 (or the pseudogene TRBV3-2) and TRBJ2-5, with a weak D call TRBD2 (5 bases). Between the trimmed V and J ends, which lost 0 bases and 11 bases, there was a span of 7 bases. This CDR3 contains 11 residues. The germline V gene encodes CDR1 LGHDT and CDR2 YNNKEL (reference sequence). In nucleotides, the CDR3 is TGTGCCAGCAGCCAAGAGCTAGCACAGTACTTC. As protein: CASSQELAQYF.

The genes are TRBV12-3 or TRBV12-4 and TRBJ1-2; perhaps TRBD1 as D (5 bases). Trimming pared 4 bases from V and 9 bases from J, leaving 12 bases between. This CDR3 comprises 12 residues. For the CDR3, the DNA is TGTGCCAGCAGTTCAGGGCTGTATCGCTACACCTTC. It yields the protein CASSSGLYRYTF.

The chain employs TRBV28 and TRBJ1-6, with 10 bases identical to TRBD1. Losses at the gene ends were 6 bases for V and 4 bases for J; bases not matched to a gene: 6. CDR1 is MDHEN and CDR2 is SYDVKM in the germline V gene. CDR3 length: 16 residues. DNA for the CDR3: TGTGCCAGCAGGCCGGGACAGGGGCTTTATAATTCACCCCTCCACTTT. Amino acid sequence: CASRPGQGLYNSPLHF.

V gene TRBV6-6 combines with J gene TRBJ1-1; D is undetermined. The germline V gene has CDR1 MNHNY and CDR2 SVGAGI (reference sequence). The CDR3 spans 11 residues. Trimming took 6 bases from V and 1 from J, leaving 3 bases between them. The CDR3 DNA sequence: TGTGCCAGCAGACAGAACACTGAAGCTTTCTTT. Translating gives CASRQNTEAFF.

CDR3 in amino acids: CASSLEGGYTF. In DNA, the CDR3 is TGTGCCAGCAGCTTGGAGGGGGGCTACACCTTC. V and J are TRBV5-4 and TRBJ1-2, with D tentatively TRBD1 (5 bases). Germline CDR1 and CDR2: SGHNT and YYREEE (reference sequence). Trimming took 0 bases from V and 8 from J, leaving 5 bases between them. The length of the CDR3 is 11 residues.

The chain combines TRBV7-6 with TRBJ2-1; weak D call: TRBD2 (7 bases). Trimming pared 1 base from V and 9 bases from J, leaving 16 bases between. Germline V gives CDR1 SGHVS, CDR2 FNYEAQ. CDR3 length equals 15 residues. CDR3 protein: CASSLGGGAGGEQFF. CDR3 nucleotides: TGTGCCAGCAGCTTAGGTGGGGGGGCCGGTGGTGAGCAGTTCTTC.

The chain uses TRBV18 and TRBJ1-1, with a possible D match to TRBD1 (6 bases). CDR1 KGHSH and CDR2 LQKENI come from the germline V gene. V lost 6 bases and J 4 bases, leaving 21 bases between the germline ends. This CDR3 is built from 16 residues. CDR3 nucleotide sequence: TGTGCCAGCTCGCTTGACCTTTTCTGGGGGCCCACTGAAGCTTTCTTT. It yields the protein CASSLDLFWGPTEAFF.

The chain links TRBV10-3 to TRBJ1-2; D unresolved. CDR1 is ENHRY, CDR2 SYGVKD, per germline. The CDR3 consists of 12 residues. The V gene lost 10 bases and the J gene lost 6 bases, with 15 bases spanning the gap. The CDR3 sequence is CATQRGADGYTF. As DNA, the CDR3 is TGTGCCACCCAGCGGGGAGCTGATGGCTACACCTTC.

V and J are TRBV2 and TRBJ2-7; 8 bases fit TRBD1. CDR3 length: 12 amino acids. Looked up from germline, CDR1 is SNHLY and CDR2 is FYNNEI. J gave up 4 bases and V 8 bases, and 4 bases lay outside the gene matches. The DNA for the CDR3 is TGTGCCAGCCGGAGGACAGGGTACGAGCAGTACTTC. It specifies CASRRTGYEQYF. Filled out from reference TRBV2 and TRBJ2-7, the complete variable domain reads EPEVTQTPSHQVTQMGQEVILRCVPISNHLYFYWYRQILGQKVEFLVSFYNNEISEKSEIFDDQFSVERPDGSNFTLKIRSTKLEDSAMYFCASRRTGYEQYFGPGTRLTVT.

The chain is built from TRBV13 and TRBJ1-2; D gene uncertain. Germline V gene sequence: CDR1 PRHDT, CDR2 FYEKMQ (reference sequence). V lost 2 bases and J lost 7, with 11 bases in between. There are 13 residues in the CDR3. The CDR3: CASSLSWEGGYTF. The CDR3 DNA is TGTGCCAGCAGCTTAAGTTGGGAGGGTGGCTACACCTTC.

There are a few counts of this clone. The V call is TRBV10-1, the J call TRBJ2-7; 9 positions match TRBD2. The CDR3 has 13 amino acids. With V trimmed by 6 bases and J by 7 bases, 7 bases remained unmatched. From germline, CDR1 is WNHNN and CDR2 SYGVQD (reference sequence). The CDR3 region is CASSSSGGREQYF. The CDR3 DNA is TGCGCCAGCAGCTCCAGCGGGGGGCGGGAGCAGTACTTC.

The sample holds a few counts of this clone. The genes are TRBV19 and TRBJ1-2, with no clear D. CDR1 is LNHDA, CDR2 SQIVND, per germline (reference sequence). The CDR3 is made up of 11 amino acids. Trimming shortened V by 8 bases and J by 2 bases, and 6 bases separated the two germline ends. CDR3 bases: TGTGCCAGTCGCGGGAACTATGGCTACACCTTC. Residues: CASRGNYGYTF.

The V gene is TRBV7-9, the J gene TRBJ2-7; TRBD1 matches at 8 bases. CDR3 length: 13 residues. Germline lookup yields CDR1 SEHNR and CDR2 FQNEAQ (reference sequence). Trimming cost V 7 bases and J 6 bases; bases outside gene matches: 8. Here the CDR3 reads CASMNGGQAEQYF. The CDR3 nucleotides are TGTGCCAGCATGAACGGGGGACAGGCCGAGCAGTACTTC.

V usage is TRBV12-3 or TRBV12-4 and J usage is TRBJ1-1; D uncertain. The V end lost 3 bases, the J end lost 8 bases, and 10 bases lay between the germline ends. This CDR3 has 12 amino acids. The CDR3 DNA follows: TGTGCCAGCAGTTTGTCACCCGGGGAAGCTTTCTTT. This gives the protein CASSLSPGEAFF.

The V gene is TRBV2, the J gene TRBJ1-3; D gene uncertain. The CDR3 runs 10 residues. V lost 8 bases to trimming and J lost 8 bases, with 7 bases between them. CDR1 is SNHLY, CDR2 FYNNEI, per germline. The CDR3 spells CASARDTIYF. DNA for the CDR3: TGTGCCAGCGCTCGGGACACCATATATTTT.

The chain combines TRBV11-1 with TRBJ2-5, with D perhaps TRBD1 (6 bases). Germline V gives CDR1 SGHAT, CDR2 FQDESV (reference sequence). This CDR3 is 13 amino acids long. The ends were cut back, 1 base at V and 3 bases at J, with 6 bases in the middle. DNA for the CDR3: TGTGCCAGCAGCTTAGGGACAGAAGAGACCCAGTACTTC. This sequence encodes CASSLGTEETQYF.

The rearrangement links TRBV19 to TRBJ1-2, with D possibly being TRBD1 (6 bases). Germline values: CDR1 LNHDA, CDR2 SQIVND (reference sequence). The CDR3 spans 15 residues. Trimming shortened V by 3 bases and J by 3 bases, and 14 bases separated the two germline ends. Here the CDR3 reads CASSISGDGYYGYTF. The CDR3 nucleotides read TGTGCCAGTAGTATCTCAGGGGACGGCTACTATGGCTACACCTTC.

The CDR3 reads CASSEYGTGGSYEQYF. In DNA form, the CDR3 reads TGTGCCAGCAGTGAATACGGAACAGGGGGAAGCTACGAGCAGTACTTC. The genes are TRBV6-1 and TRBJ2-7; 8 bases line up with TRBD1. V lost 2 bases to trimming and J lost 3 bases; unmatched junction nucleotides: 9. This CDR3 has 16 amino acids. Germline loops: CDR1 MNHNS, CDR2 SASEGT.

This chain uses TRBV28 with TRBJ2-7; D might be TRBD1 (5 bases). V lost 8 bases, J lost 6 bases, and 20 bases lay in between. CDR3 length: 14 residues. Germline CDR1 is MDHEN and CDR2 is SYDVKM. The CDR3 sequence is CASAPGQGLGEQYF. CDR3 bases: TGTGCCAGCGCCCCCGGGCAGGGCCTGGGCGAGCAGTACTTC.

The chain recombines TRBV5-1 with TRBJ2-1; 8 bases align to TRBD1. Germline CDR1 is SGHRS and CDR2 is YFSETQ. This CDR3 is built from 14 residues. With 7 bases clipped from V and 5 bases from J, the junction kept 8 bases outside the gene matches. CDR3 nucleotides: TGCGCCAGCTACCGACAGGGGCAACACAATGAGCAGTTCTTC. This codes for CASYRQGQHNEQFF.

V usage is TRBV7-9 and J usage is TRBJ2-5, with 12 bases identical to TRBD2. J was trimmed by 4 bases and V by 3 bases; bases with no gene match: 0. The CDR3 is 14 residues long. Per germline, CDR1 SEHNR and CDR2 FQNEAQ (reference sequence). The CDR3 loop is CASSLTSGGETQYF. The CDR3 DNA sequence: TGTGCCAGCAGCTTGACTAGCGGGGGAGAGACCCAGTACTTC.